The present entry profiles one T cell receptor (beta chain) with its context. This sample was taken from a study of T cell responses to AZD1222 COVID-19 vaccine. Measured with immunoSEQ multiplex PCR; TCRdb has only the in-frame clones, and not every one. This table holds 73,000 or so clones, around 80% found once. Second doses were pooled across both intervals (about 4 or about 12 weeks). Here the sequenced sample was peripheral blood, taken 28 days after the second AZD1222 dose. This receptor was taken from an adult who received the AZD1222 COVID-19 vaccine.

The DNA for the CDR3 is TGTGCCAGTGCGGGGACCTGGGGGCGTACGCAGTATTTT. This codes for CASAGTWGRTQYF. The chain combines TRBV19 with TRBJ2-3; perhaps D is TRBD1 or TRBD2 (6 bases each). Per the germline V gene, CDR1 is LNHDA and CDR2 is SQIVND (reference sequence). Trimming removed 8 bases at V and 8 bases at J, with 17 bases between. CDR3 length: 13 amino acids.